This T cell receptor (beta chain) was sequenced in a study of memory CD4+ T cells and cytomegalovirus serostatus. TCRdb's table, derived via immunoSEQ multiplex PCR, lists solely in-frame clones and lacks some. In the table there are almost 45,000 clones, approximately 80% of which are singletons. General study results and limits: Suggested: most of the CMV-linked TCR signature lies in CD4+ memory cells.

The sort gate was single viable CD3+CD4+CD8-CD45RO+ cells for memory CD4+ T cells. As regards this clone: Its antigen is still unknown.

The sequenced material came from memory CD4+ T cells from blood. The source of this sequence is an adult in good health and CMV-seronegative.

CDR3 DNA: TGTGCCTGGAGTATGGGGACCCAAGAGCAGTACTTC. This codes for CAWSMGTQEQYF. The chain combines TRBV30 with TRBJ2-7, with D perhaps assigned TRBD1 or TRBD2 (5 bases each). V lost 2 bases and J lost 7, with 12 bases in between. Germline V gene sequence: CDR1 GTSNPN, CDR2 SVGIG (reference sequence). This CDR3 contains 12 residues.